A selection of T cell receptor beta chains follows, all from one sample in a study of blood T cell repertoires in COVID-19. The assay was immunoSEQ multiplex PCR, and TCRdb's table has in-frame clones only and misses some. Of around 250,000 clones in the sample, roughly 88% were seen once. Sequencing was done on a sample of peripheral blood. Receptors were obtained from a woman in her 70s with COVID-19, enrolled during active disease. Each CDR3 is given with its conserved first and last residue. Each record gives: clone size, J gene, D gene, V gene, CDR3 protein, CDR3 DNA. D genes are given only for firm matches. Clone size appears in some rows only: once, few, many, or a class for an expanded clone.

-,TRBJ1-4,-,TRBV5-1,CASSLDLRGSNEKLFF,TGCGCCAGCAGCTTGGATTTAAGGGGATCTAATGAAAAACTGTTTTTT
-,TRBJ1-1,-,TRBV28,CASNKQGNTEAFF,TGTGCCAGCAACAAACAGGGGAACACTGAAGCTTTCTTT
few,TRBJ1-1,-,TRBV6-2/TRBV6-3,CASSLDLRTEAFF,TGTGCCAGCAGCCTAGACCTGAGGACTGAAGCTTTCTTT
once,TRBJ1-1,TRBD1,TRBV2,CASRGDRGIRGTEAFF,TGTGCCAGCAGAGGGGACAGGGGGATCAGGGGCACTGAAGCTTTCTTT
-,TRBJ2-3,TRBD2,TRBV5-1,CASSLGTSGRTSDTQYF,TGCGCCAGCAGCTTGGGAACTAGCGGGAGGACCTCAGATACGCAGTATTTT
-,TRBJ1-6,-,TRBV19,CASRSGENNSPLHF,TGTGCCAGTCGGTCGGGGGAAAATAATTCACCCCTCCACTTT
-,TRBJ2-5,-,TRBV18,CASSLASAQETQYF,TGTGCCAGCTCACTTGCTAGCGCCCAAGAGACCCAGTACTTC
once,TRBJ2-7,TRBD2,TRBV5-1,CASSATSGRSYEQYF,TGCGCCAGCAGCGCGACTAGCGGACGCTCCTACGAGCAGTACTTC
-,TRBJ1-5,-,TRBV27,CASSPDRLDQPQHF,TGTGCCAGCAGTCCTGACAGGCTTGACCAGCCCCAGCATTTT
-,TRBJ1-3,TRBD1,TRBV9,CASSGDRGSGNTIYF,TGTGCCAGCAGCGGCGACAGGGGCTCTGGAAACACCATATATTTT
once,TRBJ2-7,TRBD1,TRBV30,CAWSPGQGGWEQYF,TGTGCCTGGAGTCCGGGACAGGGCGGTTGGGAGCAGTACTTC
-,TRBJ1-5,-,TRBV19,CASSPAGGFNQPQHF,TGTGCCAGTAGCCCCGCGGGAGGCTTTAATCAGCCCCAGCATTTT
-,TRBJ2-5,TRBD2,TRBV29-1,CSGGGREETQYF,TGCAGCGGGGGCGGGAGGGAGGAGACCCAGTACTTC
-,TRBJ2-1,TRBD2,TRBV19,CASTSGTRTQEQFF,TGTGCCAGCACCTCCGGGACTAGGACACAGGAGCAGTTCTTC
-,TRBJ1-2,-,TRBV5-6,CASSSIVRNYGYTF,TGTGCCAGCAGTTCTATAGTCAGGAACTATGGCTACACCTTC
-,TRBJ2-2,TRBD2,TRBV7-8,CASSRVGTSGTGELFF,TGTGCCAGCAGTCGCGTTGGGACTAGTGGGACCGGGGAGCTGTTTTTT
-,TRBJ2-5,TRBD1,TRBV7-2,CASSLTGTGKVETQYF,TGTGCCAGCAGCCTCACTGGGACAGGGAAGGTAGAGACCCAGTACTTC
few,TRBJ1-3,-,TRBV29-1,CSVEEAAGSGNTIYF,TGCAGCGTTGAAGAGGCTGCGGGCAGCGGAAACACCATATATTTT
-,TRBJ2-2,-,TRBV7-9,CASNARAPNTGELFF,TGTGCCAGCAACGCGCGAGCGCCGAACACCGGGGAGCTGTTTTTT